The 27 T cell receptor beta chains listed next were all sequenced from one sample in a study of blood T cell repertoires in COVID-19. TCRdb's copy holds only in-frame clones and misses some; the assay was immunoSEQ multiplex PCR. In the table there are under 300,000 clones, roughly 77% of which are singletons. Sequencing was done on a sample of peripheral blood. Every receptor here comes from a woman of 80 years or more with acute or convalescent COVID-19.

The chain has TRBV18 and TRBJ2-7; 10 bases are shared with TRBD1. Germline V gene data show CDR1 as KGHSH and CDR2 as LQKENI. V was clipped by 6 bases and J by 2 bases; unmatched bases: 7. The CDR3 loop spans 15 amino acids. CDR3 region: CASSLGTGEPYEQYF. The CDR3 bases are TGTGCCAGCTCTCTCGGGACAGGGGAACCCTACGAGCAGTACTTC.

This chain joins TRBV7-9 and TRBJ1-1; maybe TRBD1 (5 bases). The V end lost 5 bases, the J end lost 2 bases, and 18 bases lay between the germline ends. From germline, CDR1 is SEHNR and CDR2 FQNEAQ (reference sequence). This CDR3 is 16 amino acids long. CDR3 in DNA: TGTGCCAGCAGCCCCCAGGCGGACACCCTAAACACTGAAGCTTTCTTT. Protein product: CASSPQADTLNTEAFF. Drawing the rest from reference TRBV7-9 and TRBJ1-1, the complete variable domain is DTGVSQNPRHKITKRGQNVTFRCDPISEHNRLYWYRQTLGQGPEFLTYFQNEAQLEKSRLLSDRFSAERPKGSFSTLEIQRTEQGDSAMYLCASSPQADTLNTEAFFGQGTRLTVV.

The chain employs TRBV12-3 or TRBV12-4 and TRBJ1-1; a possible D gene is TRBD1 (6 bases). Between the trimmed V and J ends, which lost 5 bases and 5 bases, there was a span of 12 bases. The length of the CDR3 is 13 residues. CDR3 coding DNA: TGTGCCAGCAGTCAGGGGTTAAAAACTGAAGCTTTCTTT. This codes for CASSQGLKTEAFF.

V and J are TRBV2 and TRBJ1-5; 8 bases line up with TRBD1. The germline V gene has CDR1 SNHLY and CDR2 FYNNEI. V lost 4 bases and J lost 7; bases outside the gene matches: 6. The CDR3 is made up of 14 amino acids. The CDR3 sequence: CASSGQGTGQPQHF. CDR3 bases: TGTGCCAGCAGTGGACAGGGGACGGGACAGCCCCAGCATTTT.

This clone was picked up a small number of times. This sequence joins TRBV19 and TRBJ2-1; no firm D call. V was trimmed by 0 bases and J by 0 bases, leaving 9 bases between them. CDR1 is LNHDA, CDR2 SQIVND, per germline (reference sequence). CDR3 size: 16 residues. The CDR3 DNA sequence: TGTGCCAGTAGTATAGACACAGTGAGCTCCTACAATGAGCAGTTCTTC. The encoded protein is CASSIDTVSSYNEQFF.

This clone was seen many times. This chain uses TRBV7-9 with TRBJ2-7; 7 bases match TRBD1. With V trimmed by 4 bases and J by 5 bases, 2 bases remained unmatched. CDR1 is SEHNR and CDR2 is FQNEAQ in the germline V gene (reference sequence). The CDR3 consists of 12 residues. The CDR3 bases are TGTGCCAGCAGCTCGACAGGGAACGAGCAGTACTTC. Protein product: CASSSTGNEQYF.

Only a few counts were recorded for this clone. The CDR3 sequence: CASSNPRYQPQHF. The CDR3 bases are TGTGCCAGTAGTAACCCCAGATATCAGCCCCAGCATTTT. J is TRBJ1-5 and V is TRBV19; D not certain. Trimming left V 4 bases short and J 5 bases short, with 9 bases between. The CDR3 is 13 amino acids. Germline assignment: CDR1 LNHDA and CDR2 SQIVND (reference sequence).

The V and J genes are TRBV6-5 and TRBJ2-3, with 9 bases identical to TRBD1. Germline trimming cut 6 bases from V and 3 bases from J; bases unmatched to any gene: 7. This CDR3 has 15 residues. Germline loops: CDR1 MNHEY, CDR2 SVGAGI. CDR3 amino acids: CASRAPGQGTDTQYF. The DNA for the CDR3 is TGTGCCAGCAGGGCACCGGGACAGGGAACAGATACGCAGTATTTT.

In its sample, this clone was seen a few times. This chain connects TRBV10-1 to TRBJ2-5; 13 nucleotides align to TRBD2. V shed 6 bases, J shed 2 bases, and the junction held 3 bases outside the gene matches. Looked up from germline, CDR1 is WNHNN and CDR2 is SYGVQD (reference sequence). This CDR3 spans 15 amino acids. The CDR3 protein is CASSQGLAGQETQYF. Written as DNA, the CDR3 is TGCGCCAGCAGCCAGGGACTAGCGGGACAAGAGACCCAGTACTTC.

CDR3: CASSHKAGGSTGELFF. The DNA for the CDR3 is TGTGCCAGCTCACACAAAGCGGGCGGATCCACCGGGGAGCTGTTTTTT. J is TRBJ2-2 and V is TRBV18; the D gene is possibly TRBD2 (6 bases). CDR1 and CDR2 (germline): KGHSH, LQKENI. The CDR3 extends over 16 amino acids. Trimming cost V 4 bases and J 4 bases, with 16 bases left between them.

The genes are TRBV18 and TRBJ2-4; 11 bases match TRBD2. The CDR3 runs 17 residues. With V trimmed by 4 bases and J by 5 bases, 10 bases remained unmatched. Germline V gene sequence: CDR1 KGHSH, CDR2 LQKENI. CDR3 bases: TGTGCCAGCTCACGCAATAGCGGGAGGGCCGGTGAAAACATTCAGTACTTC. Protein: CASSRNSGRAGENIQYF. Combining the CDR3 with reference TRBV18 and TRBJ2-4 gives the whole variable domain NAGVMQNPRHLVRRRGQEARLRCSPMKGHSHVYWYRQLPEEGLKFMVYLQKENIIDESGMPKERFSAEFPKEGPSILRIQQVVRGDSAAYFCASSRNSGRAGENIQYFGAGTRLSVL.

The J gene is TRBJ1-1, the V gene TRBV12-3 or TRBV12-4; D remains ambiguous. V lost 3 bases to trimming and J lost 4 bases, with 9 bases between them. The CDR3 totals 13 residues. CDR3 nucleotides: TGTGCCAGCAGTTTTAGGACTGCCACTGAAGCTTTCTTT. Its translation: CASSFRTATEAFF.

This clone was observed a single time. This rearrangement joins TRBV4-1 to TRBJ2-5; 7 nucleotides agree with TRBD2. The germline V gene encodes CDR1 MGHRA and CDR2 YSYEKL. The V segment lost 2 bases and the J segment 0 bases; nucleotides outside the gene matches: 3. The CDR3 loop spans 15 amino acids. Here the CDR3 reads CASSQRGGNQETQYF. CDR3 sequence (DNA): TGCGCCAGCAGCCAACGCGGGGGTAACCAAGAGACCCAGTACTTC.

The chain has TRBV6-5 and TRBJ2-7, with D possibly matching TRBD2 (5 bases). This CDR3 spans 11 amino acids. Germline V gives CDR1 MNHEY, CDR2 SVGAGI. V lost 7 bases to trimming and J lost 4 bases, with 8 bases between them. Here the CDR3 DNA reads TGTGCCAGCACTGCGGGTTACGAGCAGTACTTC. Translating it yields CASTAGYEQYF.

J is TRBJ1-1 and V is TRBV6-7; 11 bases match TRBD1. TRBV6-7 is reported as an ORF; its role is uncertain. The CDR3 is made up of 15 amino acids. With 6 bases clipped from V and 2 bases from J, the junction kept 5 bases outside the gene matches. The CDR3 bases are TGTGCCAGCAGCCGGACAGGGGGCAAAAACACTGAAGCTTTCTTT. This sequence encodes CASSRTGGKNTEAFF.

This clone showed up just a few times. The V call is TRBV18, the J call TRBJ1-5; 7 bases are shared with TRBD1. This CDR3 is built from 15 residues. Germline V lookup: CDR1 KGHSH, CDR2 LQKENI. Trimming removed 2 bases from V and 2 bases from J; junction bases left unmatched: 3. CDR3: CASSPEGARNQPQHF. In nucleotides, the CDR3 is TGTGCCAGCTCACCAGAGGGGGCGCGCAATCAGCCCCAGCATTTT.

The chain is built from TRBV6-5 and TRBJ2-5; no firm D call. V shed 5 bases and J shed 3 bases, with 13 bases lying between them. The CDR3 loop spans 14 amino acids. CDR1 is MNHEY and CDR2 is SVGAGI in the germline V gene. The CDR3 reads CASSHPGREETQYF. In DNA, the CDR3 is TGTGCCAGCAGTCACCCCGGCCGGGAAGAGACCCAGTACTTC.

The chain carries TRBV19 and TRBJ2-5; D may be TRBD1 (7 bases). Germline assignment: CDR1 LNHDA and CDR2 SQIVND (reference sequence). V was trimmed by 5 bases and J by 3 bases, leaving 13 bases between them. The CDR3 extends over 14 amino acids. CDR3 in DNA: TGTGCCAGTAGTCCGGGAGACAGGGAAGAGACCCAGTACTTC. As protein: CASSPGDREETQYF.

This chain's CDR3 is CASSQDNSGSPTDTQYF. In DNA form, the CDR3 reads TGTGCCAGCAGCCAAGATAATAGCGGGAGTCCCACAGATACGCAGTATTTT. V is TRBV4-2 and J is TRBJ2-3; 9 bases agree with TRBD2. V lost 0 bases to trimming and J lost 2 bases; unmatched junction nucleotides: 6. The CDR3 has 17 residues. Germline-derived CDR1 and CDR2 are LGHNA and YNFKEQ.

This clone was detected only once. The chain couples TRBV5-6 to TRBJ2-3; 9 bases fit TRBD2. V shed 4 bases and J 2 bases; nucleotides not matched to a gene: 8. The CDR3 extends over 16 amino acids. CDR1 and CDR2 from the germline V gene are SGHDT and YYEEEE. The CDR3 DNA reads TGTGCCAGCAGCGATAGCGGGAGATTCATCACAGATACGCAGTATTTT. Translating gives CASSDSGRFITDTQYF.

The table lists this clone with many counts. The chain has TRBV5-4 and TRBJ2-7, with 11 bases aligning to TRBD1. CDR3 length: 15 residues. After removal of 2 bases from V and 7 bases from J, the junction contained 8 bases not matched to a gene. Germline V gene sequence: CDR1 SGHNT, CDR2 YYREEE (reference sequence). Written as DNA, the CDR3 is TGTGCCAGCAGCTTAGGCGGGACAGGGGGGCAAGAGCAGTACTTC. Its protein is CASSLGGTGGQEQYF.

This clone is a singleton in its sample. V and J are TRBV9 and TRBJ1-2; possibly TRBD1 for D (6 bases). The CDR3 spans 14 residues. Germline V gives CDR1 SGDLS, CDR2 YYNGEE. V was pared by 3 bases and J by 7 bases, with 16 bases between. CDR3 in amino acids: CASSAGQNLGGYTF. In DNA form, the CDR3 reads TGTGCCAGCAGCGCCGGACAGAATCTGGGTGGCTACACCTTC.

CDR3 in DNA: TGTGCCAGCAGCCGGACAGGGGTGTTATCCTATGGCTACACCTTC. Protein sequence: CASSRTGVLSYGYTF. The rearrangement links TRBV6-5 to TRBJ1-2; 9 nucleotides align to TRBD1. Trimming took 6 bases from V and 4 from J; bases not matched to a gene: 9. Looked up from germline, CDR1 is MNHEY and CDR2 is SVGAGI. CDR3 length: 15 residues.

This clone was seen only a few times. CDR3 region: CASSFLRATNTEAFF. The CDR3 region has the DNA TGTGCCAGCAGCTTCCTCAGGGCTACGAACACTGAAGCTTTCTTT. The chain couples TRBV28 to TRBJ1-1, with a tentative D call TRBD1 (5 bases). Trimming removed 6 bases from V and 1 base from J, with 15 bases in between. The CDR3 is made up of 15 amino acids. Germline loops: CDR1 MDHEN, CDR2 SYDVKM.

The chain uses TRBV10-3 and TRBJ2-2; 10 bases are shared with TRBD1. Germline CDR1 and CDR2: ENHRY and SYGVKD. Trimming removed 9 bases from V and 2 bases from J; junction bases left unmatched: 9. The CDR3 totals 16 residues. The CDR3 nucleotides are TGTGCCATTAGAGGGGGGACAGGGGCTAACACCGGGGAGCTGTTTTTT. It encodes CAIRGGTGANTGELFF.

The chain employs TRBV4-3 and TRBJ2-7; 9 bases fit TRBD1. V shed 1 base, J shed 4 bases, and the junction held 5 bases outside the gene matches. This CDR3 has 15 residues. Germline CDR1 reads LGHNA; CDR2 reads YSLEER. The DNA for the CDR3 is TGCGCCAGCAGCCAAGTACAGGGGGCGCGGTACGAGCAGTACTTC. Amino acids: CASSQVQGARYEQYF.

The rearrangement links TRBV9 to TRBJ1-3; D possibly corresponds to TRBD1 (5 bases). There are 16 residues in the CDR3. Germline loops: CDR1 SGDLS, CDR2 YYNGEE. The V gene lost 2 bases and the J gene lost 2 bases, with 14 bases spanning the gap. CDR3 nucleotides: TGTGCCAGCAGCGTTGCAGTGGGGGGGACTGGAAACACCATATATTTT. Encoded protein: CASSVAVGGTGNTIYF.